These 27 T cell receptor beta chains were all obtained from the same sample, sequenced in a study of T cells in Graves' hyperthyroidism and ophthalmopathy. From RNA transcripts, TCR beta CDR3 regions were amplified. First-round RT-PCR of the TCR CDR3 relied on the HTBI primer set. MiXCR, applied by TCRdb to the multiplex PCR reads, yields one record per CDR3 protein. Here the sample spans roughly 300,000 distinct CDR3 sequences, 15% to 20% being singletons. Sequencing was performed on blood. These receptors came from a woman between 45 and 60 years old with Graves' hyperthyroidism.

The chain joins TRBV6-1 to TRBJ2-4, with D unresolved. V lost 6 bases to trimming and J lost 0 bases, with 12 bases between them. Germline V gives CDR1 MNHNS, CDR2 SASEGT. The CDR3 has 15 residues. The CDR3 here is CASRDATLAKNIQYF. The CDR3 DNA is TGTGCCAGCAGAGATGCCACTTTAGCCAAAAACATTCAGTACTTC.

With regard to this clonotype: With a much larger clone just one base away, this may be a read error. The chain combines TRBV11-2 with TRBJ2-1; the match to TRBD2 covers 9 bases. CDR1 SGHAT and CDR2 FQNNGV come from the germline V gene. This CDR3 is built from 18 residues. V gave up 7 bases and J gave up 8 bases; unmatched junction bases: 21. The DNA of the CDR3 is TGTGCCAGCACTCCTAGGATAGCGGGAGACACCCTGAGGGATGAGCAGTTCTTC. It is translated as CASTPRIAGDTLRDEQFF. The full variable domain, completed using reference TRBV11-2 and TRBJ2-1, is EAGVAQSPRYKIIEKRQSVAFWCNPISGHATLYWYQQILGQGPKLLIQFQNNGVVDDSQLPKDRFSAERLKGVDSTLKIQPAKLEDSAVYLCASTPRIAGDTLRDEQFFGPGTRLTVL.

This chain connects TRBV10-3 to TRBJ1-1; 9 bases are a match to TRBD1. Germline V gene sequence: CDR1 ENHRY, CDR2 SYGVKD. J was trimmed by 3 bases and V by 6 bases; bases with no gene match: 5. The CDR3 contains 14 residues. CDR3 bases: TGTGCCATCAGACAGGGGGCCCAGGACACTGAAGCTTTCTTT. This gives the protein CAIRQGAQDTEAFF.

At least ten counts were recorded for this clonotype. V is TRBV28 and J is TRBJ2-6; 10 nucleotides line up with TRBD1. The ends lost 6 bases at V and 3 bases at J; junction bases unmatched: 5. The CDR3 spans 16 residues. CDR1 MDHEN and CDR2 SYDVKM come from the germline V gene. The CDR3 region has the DNA TGTGCCAGCAGAGGGGACAGGGGACATGGGGCCAACGTCCTGACTTTC. Translation gives CASRGDRGHGANVLTF.

This chain uses TRBV5-1 with TRBJ2-1; TRBD2 agrees at 11 bases. Germline V gives CDR1 SGHRS, CDR2 YFSETQ. The J segment lost 8 bases and the V segment lost 5 bases, leaving 21 bases of the junction unmatched. The CDR3 has 19 amino acids. CDR3 loop: CASSHLGGGGSGRADEQFF. The CDR3 DNA sequence: TGCGCCAGCAGTCACCTAGGGGGGGGCGGTAGCGGGAGGGCCGATGAGCAGTTCTTC.

J is TRBJ2-2 and V is TRBV10-2; D perhaps matches TRBD1 (6 bases). The ends were cut back, 7 bases at V and 3 bases at J, with 15 bases in the middle. Germline CDR1 is WSHSY and CDR2 is SAAADI. CDR3 length: 15 amino acids. CDR3 region: CASNAPQGDTGELFF. The CDR3 DNA reads as TGCGCCAGCAACGCGCCACAGGGAGACACCGGGGAGCTGTTTTTT.

The chain carries TRBV13 and TRBJ1-5; possible D gene TRBD1, 5 bases. CDR3 length: 14 amino acids. Looked up from germline, CDR1 is PRHDT and CDR2 is FYEKMQ (reference sequence). Trimming left V 0 bases short and J 7 bases short, with 10 bases between. The CDR3 sequence is CASSLGQVLQPQHF. The CDR3, as DNA: TGTGCCAGCAGCTTAGGACAGGTATTACAGCCCCAGCATTTT.

This clonotype came up many times. This rearrangement joins TRBV2 to TRBJ2-7; 9 bases agree with TRBD2. Trimming cost V 0 bases and J 7 bases; bases outside gene matches: 7. Germline V gene lookup returns CDR1 SNHLY and CDR2 FYNNEI. The CDR3 runs 15 residues. CDR3 region: CASSEALWTSVEQYF. CDR3 coding DNA: TGTGCCAGCAGTGAAGCGCTATGGACTAGCGTGGAGCAGTACTTC.

This clonotype appeared many times. The chain has TRBV27 and TRBJ1-5; the D is unclear. Trimming cost V 5 bases and J 8 bases, with 16 bases left between them. The CDR3 length is 14 residues. Germline V gene lookup returns CDR1 MNHEY and CDR2 SMNVEV (reference sequence). The CDR3, as DNA: TGTGCCAGCAGTCCCAGACGGTCGGTGGAGCCCCAGCATTTT. Translation: CASSPRRSVEPQHF.

This clonotype was seen many times. The chain employs TRBV28 and TRBJ2-6; a possible D gene is TRBD2 (5 bases). CDR1 MDHEN and CDR2 SYDVKM come from the germline V gene. The CDR3 contains 18 residues. V gave up 4 bases and J gave up 0 bases, with 16 bases separating them. CDR3 in amino acids: CASSSSGLRASGANVLTF. The CDR3 region has the DNA TGTGCCAGCAGTTCCTCCGGACTGAGAGCCTCTGGGGCCAACGTCCTGACTTTC.

The chain links TRBV24-1 to TRBJ1-3; 8 bases align to TRBD1. The CDR3 sequence is 16 residues long. Germline values: CDR1 KGHDR, CDR2 SFDVKD. The junction had 8 bases not matched to a gene; V was cut back by 8 bases and J by 0 bases. CDR3 loop: CATMPGQDHSGNTIYF. The CDR3 bases are TGTGCCACCATGCCGGGACAGGATCACTCTGGAAACACCATATATTTT.

The chain couples TRBV28 to TRBJ2-1; possibly TRBD2 for D (7 bases). The CDR3 spans 15 residues. Trimming removed 8 bases at V and 1 base at J, with 15 bases between. The germline CDR1 and CDR2 sequences are MDHEN and SYDVKM. The CDR3, as DNA: TGTGCCAGCGCGATGGGGGGGCTGTCCTACAATGAGCAGTTCTTC. Amino acids: CASAMGGLSYNEQFF.

V gene TRBV6-1 combines with J gene TRBJ2-7; no firm D call. With 0 bases removed from V and 4 bases from J, the gap between germline ends came to 10 bases. From germline, CDR1 is MNHNS and CDR2 SASEGT. This CDR3 spans 14 amino acids. The CDR3 DNA follows: TGTGCCAGCAGTGAAGCGCCTGCCAAGTACGAGCAGTACGTC. It translates to CASSEAPAKYEQYV.

This clonotype was seen repeatedly, ten times or more. The gene calls are TRBV12-3 or TRBV12-4 and TRBJ2-7; no reliable D call. V lost 5 bases to trimming and J lost 5 bases, with 13 bases between them. CDR3 length: 13 amino acids. This CDR3 is CASSEDLGDEQYV. The CDR3 nucleotides are TGTGCCAGCAGTGAGGATCTTGGGGACGAGCAGTACGTC.

The V and J genes are TRBV18 and TRBJ2-1, with D possibly being TRBD1 (5 bases). CDR3 length: 14 amino acids. V was shortened by 0 bases and J by 7 bases, with 10 bases between the two germline ends. The germline V gene has CDR1 KGHSH and CDR2 LQKENI. In DNA form, the CDR3 reads TGTGCCAGCTCACCACCCGGCAGGACAAATGAGCAGTTCTTC. Amino acid sequence: CASSPPGRTNEQFF.

This clonotype occurred many times. This chain uses TRBV5-1 with TRBJ2-1; TRBD2 agrees at 8 bases. With 0 bases clipped from V and 4 bases from J, the junction kept 6 bases outside the gene matches. The CDR3 spans 16 residues. The germline V gene encodes CDR1 SGHRS and CDR2 YFSETQ. In DNA form, the CDR3 reads TGCGCCAGCAGCTTGGTTGCGGGGGGAGTTTACAATGAGCAGTTCTTC. Translating gives CASSLVAGGVYNEQFF.

This clonotype was observed at least ten times. The V call is TRBV5-1, the J call TRBJ2-3; D gene uncertain. The CDR3 has 13 amino acids. CDR1 and CDR2 from the germline V gene are SGHRS and YFSETQ. Trimming left V 4 bases short and J 6 bases short, with 12 bases between. CDR3 DNA: TGCGCCAGCAGCCGTGGTGGCGATGATACGCAGTATTTT. This codes for CASSRGGDDTQYF.

At least ten counts were recorded for this clonotype. The chain employs TRBV18 and TRBJ2-1; no clear D. Germline CDR1 KGHSH, CDR2 LQKENI. Trimming stripped 5 bases from V and 8 bases from J, with 13 bases between. The CDR3 is made up of 13 amino acids. CDR3 amino acids: CASSDGRSDEQFF. The CDR3 DNA reads TGTGCCAGCTCAGACGGTAGGTCTGATGAGCAGTTCTTC.

This chain connects TRBV6-2 or TRBV6-3 to TRBJ2-5, with 14 bases lining up with TRBD2. The ends lost 4 bases at V and 10 bases at J; junction bases unmatched: 17. There are 18 residues in the CDR3. The germline gives CDR1 MNHEY, CDR2 SVGEGT. CDR3: CASSLNPPGLAGVGGQYF. In DNA, the CDR3 is TGTGCCAGCAGTTTAAACCCTCCGGGACTAGCGGGGGTTGGGGGCCAGTACTTC.

V usage is TRBV2 and J usage is TRBJ2-7; the match to TRBD2 covers 16 bases. Germline CDR1 reads SNHLY; CDR2 reads FYNNEI. The CDR3 sequence is 17 residues long. The junction had 7 bases not matched to a gene; V was cut back by 7 bases and J by 1 base. CDR3 sequence (DNA): TGTGCCAGCATGGGACTAGCGGGAGGGCCGGCTTCCTACGAGCAGTACTTC. Translating gives CASMGLAGGPASYEQYF.

The chain carries TRBV5-4 and TRBJ2-5, with a weak D call TRBD1 (6 bases). V lost 0 bases and J lost 5, with 20 bases in between. This CDR3 has 17 amino acids. Germline V CDR1 and CDR2: SGHNT, YYREEE (reference sequence). CDR3: CASSLDSRTAQEETQYF. In DNA, the CDR3 is TGTGCCAGCAGCTTGGACTCTCGGACAGCCCAGGAGGAGACCCAGTACTTC.

In this sample, this clonotype turned up many times. The chain employs TRBV28 and TRBJ1-5; tentatively, D is TRBD1 (6 bases). The CDR3 length is 13 residues. Trimming removed 6 bases at V and 9 bases at J, with 15 bases between. CDR1 MDHEN and CDR2 SYDVKM come from the germline V gene. The CDR3 DNA sequence: TGTGCCAGCAGCCCCGTAGGGGGATGGCCCCAGCATTTT. Translation: CASSPVGGWPQHF. Full variable domain (outside the CDR3, taken from reference TRBV28 and TRBJ1-5): DVKVTQSSRYLVKRTGEKVFLECVQDMDHENMFWYRQDPGLGLRLIYFSYDVKMKEKGDIPEGYSVSREKKERFSLILESASTNQTSMYLCASSPVGGWPQHFGDGTRLSIL.

Concerning this clonotype: A read error is possible here, since a much larger clone lies one base away. The chain uses TRBV28 and TRBJ2-7, with D perhaps TRBD1 or TRBD2 (5 bases each). From germline, CDR1 is MDHEN and CDR2 SYDVKM. This CDR3 has 15 residues. V was pared by 3 bases and J by 0 bases, with 12 bases between. CDR3 nucleotide sequence: TGTGCCAGCAGTTTTCCCGGGGCAGACTCCTACGAGCAGTACTTC. Translated: CASSFPGADSYEQYF.

This clonotype was detected many times. The V and J genes are TRBV12-3 or TRBV12-4 and TRBJ2-1; 8 bases match TRBD1. V lost 6 bases, J lost 8 bases, and 9 bases stayed unmatched. The length of the CDR3 is 14 residues. CDR3 bases: TGTGCCAGCAGCCCGGGACAGGTCGGGGATGAGCAGTTCTTC. Residues: CASSPGQVGDEQFF.

The chain joins TRBV5-1 to TRBJ2-2; 7 bases line up with TRBD2. Germline V gene sequence: CDR1 SGHRS, CDR2 YFSETQ. The CDR3 length is 16 residues. J gave up 0 bases and V 4 bases, and 6 bases lay outside the gene matches. In DNA, the CDR3 is TGCGCCAGCAGCCCCACTAGCGCCCCGAACACCGGGGAGCTGTTTTTT. It encodes CASSPTSAPNTGELFF. Using reference TRBV5-1 and TRBJ2-2 for the parts outside the CDR3, the full variable domain is KAGVTQTPRYLIKTRGQQVTLSCSPISGHRSVSWYQQTPGQGLQFLFEYFSETQRNKGNFPGRFSGRQFSNSRSEMNVSTLELGDSALYLCASSPTSAPNTGELFFGEGSRLTVL.

The V gene is TRBV15, the J gene TRBJ2-2, with D uncertain. V was trimmed by 0 bases and J by 5 bases, leaving 4 bases between them. The CDR3 extends over 13 amino acids. Germline CDR1 reads LNHNV; CDR2 reads YYDKDF (reference sequence). CDR3 amino acids: CATSREGTGELFF. The DNA for the CDR3 is TGTGCCACCAGCAGAGAAGGAACCGGGGAGCTGTTTTTT.

This clonotype was found many times. The chain employs TRBV19 and TRBJ2-1; 7 positions agree with TRBD1. From germline, CDR1 is LNHDA and CDR2 SQIVND (reference sequence). V shed 4 bases, J shed 8 bases, and the junction held 5 bases outside the gene matches. This CDR3 is 13 amino acids long. The CDR3 is CASSTPTGHEQFF. CDR3 DNA sequence: TGTGCCAGTAGTACCCCGACAGGGCATGAGCAGTTCTTC.